A selection of T cell receptor beta chains follows, all from one sample in a study of human T cells and chemical hapten exposure. TCRdb reanalysed the RACE reads using MiXCR and keeps one entry per CDR3 protein. The table lists some 110,000 distinct CDR3 sequences, about 12% of them singletons. The starting material was whole blood, obtained in connection with sensitization to the hapten diphenylcyclopropenone (DPC). Receptors originate from a woman in her forties or fifties with alopecia areata. Some clones in this sample may be carry-over from other donors' samples. Each CDR3 is given with its conserved first and last residue. Fields, in order: J gene, D gene, clone size, V gene, CDR3 length, CDR3 protein, CDR3 DNA. A D gene is named only where the DNA matches it firmly. Not every row has a clone size; where given, it reads once, few, many or a size class.

TRBJ2-1,NA,many,TRBV12-3/TRBV12-4,14,CASSLLAGGNEQFF,TGTGCCAGCAGTTTATTGGCGGGCGGGAATGAGCAGTTCTTC
TRBJ2-6,NA,many,TRBV7-8,15,CASSFGSSGANVLTF,TGTGCCAGCAGCTTTGGGTCATCCGGGGCCAACGTCCTGACTTTC
TRBJ2-7,NA,NA,TRBV7-9,18,CASSPPTPGGDEGYEQYF,TGTGCCAGCAGCCCCCCCACACCCGGGGGTGACGAGGGCTACGAGCAGTACTTC
TRBJ1-3,NA,many,TRBV6-5,17,CASSRSGQPLSGNTIYF,TGTGCCAGCAGTCGCTCCGGACAGCCGCTCTCTGGAAACACCATATATTTT
TRBJ2-7,NA,few,TRBV29-1,12,CSVVGGSYEQYF,TGCAGCGTTGTCGGAGGGTCCTACGAGCAGTACTTC
TRBJ1-1,NA,NA,TRBV12-3/TRBV12-4,14,CASSFRDKNTEAFF,TGTGCCAGCAGTTTCCGGGACAAAAACACTGAAGCTTTCTTT
TRBJ2-7,NA,NA,TRBV28,12,CASTDPRTEQYF,TGTGCCAGCACCGATCCACGGACCGAGCAGTACTTC
TRBJ2-7,NA,many,TRBV2,12,CASGPLSYEQYF,TGTGCCAGCGGACCCCTCTCCTACGAGCAGTACTTC
TRBJ2-6,NA,many,TRBV7-9,13,CASRRSGANVLTF,TGTGCCAGCAGGAGGTCTGGGGCCAACGTCCTGACTTTC
TRBJ2-2,NA,many,TRBV5-1,15,CASSLGTHNTGELFF,TGCGCCAGCAGCTTGGGGACTCATAACACCGGGGAGCTGTTTTTT
TRBJ1-5,NA,many,TRBV12-3/TRBV12-4,16,CASSRAPRAGDQPQHF,TGTGCCAGCAGCCGTGCACCTAGGGCAGGAGATCAGCCCCAGCATTTT
TRBJ2-3,TRBD1,many,TRBV29-1,12,CSVRTGADTQYF,TGCAGCGTTCGGACAGGGGCAGATACGCAGTATTTT
TRBJ1-6,NA,NA,TRBV6-1,16,CASSEAARTRNSPLHF,TGTGCCAGCAGTGAAGCCGCCCGAACACGGAATTCACCCCTCCACTTT
TRBJ2-1,NA,NA,TRBV20-1,12,CSAIQRTNEQFF,TGCAGTGCTATTCAAAGAACCAATGAGCAGTTCTTC
TRBJ2-1,TRBD2,many,TRBV5-1,17,CASRIGTSGRVGNEQFF,TGCGCCAGCAGAATAGGGACTAGCGGGAGAGTAGGCAATGAGCAGTTCTTC
TRBJ1-2,NA,few,TRBV4-3,15,CASSQDRRGPYGYTF,TGCGCCAGCAGCCAAGACCGGAGGGGTCCCTATGGCTACACCTTC
TRBJ2-3,NA,few,TRBV7-9,16,CASSRTRGESTDTQYF,TGTGCCAGCAGCCGAACAAGGGGAGAGAGCACAGATACGCAGTATTTT
TRBJ1-4,NA,NA,TRBV19,15,CASSPGQPTNEKLFF,TGTGCCAGTAGTCCCGGACAGCCAACTAATGAAAAACTGTTTTTT
TRBJ2-1,NA,many,TRBV20-1,15,CSARVLDTLYNEQFF,TGCAGTGCTAGAGTTTTGGACACCCTTTACAATGAGCAGTTCTTC
TRBJ1-2,NA,NA,TRBV18,13,CASRPSANYGYTF,TGTGCCAGTCGACCTTCAGCTAACTATGGCTACACCTTC
TRBJ2-5,NA,NA,TRBV12-3/TRBV12-4,16,CASSLYGRASQETQYF,TGTGCCAGCAGTTTATATGGCAGGGCGAGCCAAGAGACCCAGTACTTC
TRBJ1-6,NA,many,TRBV13,17,CASSPQGGSYYNSPLHF,TGTGCCAGCAGCCCGCAGGGCGGGAGCTACTATAATTCACCCCTCCACTTT
TRBJ1-4,NA,NA,TRBV28,14,CASSLAPGPSKLFF,TGTGCCAGCAGTTTAGCTCCCGGTCCCTCAAAACTGTTTTTT
TRBJ1-1,NA,NA,TRBV24-1,12,CATSDSNTEAFF,TGTGCCACCAGTGACTCCAACACTGAGGCTTTCTTT
TRBJ2-7,NA,many,TRBV7-8,12,CASSSPTYEQYF,TGTGCCAGCAGCTCCCCGACCTACGAGCAGTACTTC
TRBJ1-1,NA,few,TRBV10-1,14,CASRAGKVDTEAFF,TGCGCCAGCAGGGCCGGGAAGGTTGACACTGAAGCTTTCTTT
TRBJ1-2,NA,NA,TRBV12-3/TRBV12-4,12,CASSFQVGGYTF,TGTGCCAGCAGTTTTCAAGTGGGTGGCTACACCTTC
TRBJ2-3,NA,NA,TRBV11-2,14,CASSIQQNTDTQYF,TGTGCCAGCAGTATACAGCAGAACACAGATACGCAGTATTTT
TRBJ2-7,NA,few,TRBV4-1,18,CASSQERSGVYDTYEQYF,TGCGCCAGCAGCCAAGAGAGGTCGGGGGTTTATGATACCTACGAGCAGTACTTC
TRBJ1-1,TRBD1,many,TRBV29-1,14,CSVNRDRQSLEAFF,TGCAGCGTTAATCGGGACAGGCAATCTCTCGAAGCTTTCTTT